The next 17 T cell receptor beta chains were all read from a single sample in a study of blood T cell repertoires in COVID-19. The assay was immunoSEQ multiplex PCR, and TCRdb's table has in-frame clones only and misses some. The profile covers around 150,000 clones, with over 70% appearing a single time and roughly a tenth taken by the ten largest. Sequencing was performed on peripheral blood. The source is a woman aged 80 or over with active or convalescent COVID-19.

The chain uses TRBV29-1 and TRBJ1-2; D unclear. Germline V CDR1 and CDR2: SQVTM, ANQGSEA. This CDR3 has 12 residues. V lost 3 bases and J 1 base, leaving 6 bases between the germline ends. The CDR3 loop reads CSVDQINYGYTF. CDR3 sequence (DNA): TGCAGCGTTGACCAGATTAACTATGGCTACACCTTC. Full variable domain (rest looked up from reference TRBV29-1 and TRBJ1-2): SAVISQKPSRDICQRGTSLTIQCQVDSQVTMMFWYRQQPGQSLTLIATANQGSEATYESGFVIDKFPISRPNLTFSTLTVSNMSPEDSSIYLCSVDQINYGYTFGSGTRLTVV.

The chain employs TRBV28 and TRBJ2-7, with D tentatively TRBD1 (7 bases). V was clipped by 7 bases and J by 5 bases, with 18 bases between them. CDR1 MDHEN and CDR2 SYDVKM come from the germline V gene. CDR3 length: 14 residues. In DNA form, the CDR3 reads TGTGCCAGCATCTCAGGGGGGTCAAAGCACGAGCAGTACTTC. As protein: CASISGGSKHEQYF.

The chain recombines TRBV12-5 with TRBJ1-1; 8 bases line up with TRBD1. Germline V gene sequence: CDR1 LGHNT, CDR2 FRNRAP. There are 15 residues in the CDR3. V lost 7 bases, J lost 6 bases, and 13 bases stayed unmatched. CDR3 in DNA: TGTGCTAGTGCCCGACAGGGGCGAAGGGATGCTGAAGCTTTCTTT. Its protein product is CASARQGRRDAEAFF.

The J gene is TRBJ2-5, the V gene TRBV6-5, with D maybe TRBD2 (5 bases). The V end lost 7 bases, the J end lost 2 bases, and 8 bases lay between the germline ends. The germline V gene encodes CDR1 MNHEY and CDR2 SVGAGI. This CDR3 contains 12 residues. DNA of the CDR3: TGTGCCAGCACGGGATCACAAGAGACCCAGTACTTC. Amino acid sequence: CASTGSQETQYF.

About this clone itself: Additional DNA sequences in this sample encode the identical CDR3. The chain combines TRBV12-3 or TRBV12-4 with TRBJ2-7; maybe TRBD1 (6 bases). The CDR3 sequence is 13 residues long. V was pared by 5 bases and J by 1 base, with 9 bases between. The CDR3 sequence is CASSGQSSYEQYF. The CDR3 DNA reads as TGTGCCAGCAGTGGACAGAGTTCCTACGAGCAGTACTTC.

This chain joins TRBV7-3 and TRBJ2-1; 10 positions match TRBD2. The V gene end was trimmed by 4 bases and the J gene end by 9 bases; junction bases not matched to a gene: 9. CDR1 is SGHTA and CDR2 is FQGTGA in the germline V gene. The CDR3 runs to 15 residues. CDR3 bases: TGTGCCAGCAGCTCAGAAAGCGGGGGGGCCAGTGAGCAGTTCTTC. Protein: CASSSESGGASEQFF.

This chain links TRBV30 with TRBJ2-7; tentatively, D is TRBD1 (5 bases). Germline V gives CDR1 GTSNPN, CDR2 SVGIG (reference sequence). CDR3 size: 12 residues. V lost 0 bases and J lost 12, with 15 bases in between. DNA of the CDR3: TGTGCCTGGAGTGTACAGGTGGGCAGCTGGTACTTC. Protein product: CAWSVQVGSWYF.

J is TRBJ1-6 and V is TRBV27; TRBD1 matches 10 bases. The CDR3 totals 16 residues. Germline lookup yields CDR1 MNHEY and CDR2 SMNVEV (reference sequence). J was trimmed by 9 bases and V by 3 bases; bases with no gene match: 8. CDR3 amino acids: CASSFTPGQGSSPLHF. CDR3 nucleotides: TGTGCCAGCAGTTTCACCCCGGGACAGGGGAGTTCACCCCTCCACTTT.

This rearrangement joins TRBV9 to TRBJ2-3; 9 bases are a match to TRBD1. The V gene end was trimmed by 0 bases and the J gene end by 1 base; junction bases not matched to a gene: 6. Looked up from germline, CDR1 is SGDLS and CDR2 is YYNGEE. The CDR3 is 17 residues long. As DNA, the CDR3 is TGTGCCAGCAGCGTAGAGGGGACAGGGAAGGGCACAGATACGCAGTATTTT. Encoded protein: CASSVEGTGKGTDTQYF.

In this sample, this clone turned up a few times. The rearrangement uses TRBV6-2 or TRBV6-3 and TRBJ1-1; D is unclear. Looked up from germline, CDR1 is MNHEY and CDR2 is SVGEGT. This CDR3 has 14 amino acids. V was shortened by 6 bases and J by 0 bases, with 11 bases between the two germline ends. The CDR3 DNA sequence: TGTGCCAGCAGACCTGACAACTTGAACACTGAAGCTTTCTTT. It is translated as CASRPDNLNTEAFF.

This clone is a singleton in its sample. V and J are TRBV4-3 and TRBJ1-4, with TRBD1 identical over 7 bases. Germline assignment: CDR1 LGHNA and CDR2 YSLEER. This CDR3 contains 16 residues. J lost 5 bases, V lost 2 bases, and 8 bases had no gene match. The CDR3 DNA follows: TGCGCCAGCAGCCAAACTAAAGGGGGCCCCAATGAAAAACTGTTTTTT. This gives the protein CASSQTKGGPNEKLFF.

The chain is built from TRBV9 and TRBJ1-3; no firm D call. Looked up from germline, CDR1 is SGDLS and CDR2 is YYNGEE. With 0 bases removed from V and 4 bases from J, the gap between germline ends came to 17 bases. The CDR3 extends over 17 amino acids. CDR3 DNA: TGTGCCAGCAGCGTAGACCCGCGACGGGGAGCAGGAAACACCATATATTTT. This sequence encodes CASSVDPRRGAGNTIYF.

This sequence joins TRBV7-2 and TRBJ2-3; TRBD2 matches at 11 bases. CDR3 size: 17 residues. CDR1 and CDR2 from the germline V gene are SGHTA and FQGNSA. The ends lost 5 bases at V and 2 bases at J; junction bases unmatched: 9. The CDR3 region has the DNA TGTGCCAGCAGCCCTAGGACTAGCGGGTTCTTCACAGATACGCAGTATTTT. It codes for CASSPRTSGFFTDTQYF.

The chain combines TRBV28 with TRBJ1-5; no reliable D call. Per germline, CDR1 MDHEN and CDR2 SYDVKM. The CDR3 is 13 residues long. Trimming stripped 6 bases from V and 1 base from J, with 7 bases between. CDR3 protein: CASRTTSNQPQHF. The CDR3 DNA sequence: TGTGCCAGCAGGACGACAAGCAATCAGCCCCAGCATTTT. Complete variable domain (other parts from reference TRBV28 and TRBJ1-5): DVKVTQSSRYLVKRTGEKVFLECVQDMDHENMFWYRQDPGLGLRLIYFSYDVKMKEKGDIPEGYSVSREKKERFSLILESASTNQTSMYLCASRTTSNQPQHFGDGTRLSIL.

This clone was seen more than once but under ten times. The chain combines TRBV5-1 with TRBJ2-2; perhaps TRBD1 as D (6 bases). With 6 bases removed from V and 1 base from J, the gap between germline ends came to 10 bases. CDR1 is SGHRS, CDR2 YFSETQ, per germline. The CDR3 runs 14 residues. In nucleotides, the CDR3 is TGCGCCAGCATCCCACAGGGGAACACCGGGGAGCTGTTTTTT. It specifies CASIPQGNTGELFF.

The CDR3 DNA sequence: TGTGCCAGCAGCCGGGACACCTCTGGAAACACCATATATTTT. It translates to CASSRDTSGNTIYF. The chain has TRBV7-2 and TRBJ1-3; D might be TRBD1 (6 bases). Germline V gene data show CDR1 as SGHTA and CDR2 as FQGNSA. The CDR3 totals 14 residues. Trimming stripped 5 bases from V and 0 bases from J, with 8 bases between. Drawing the rest from reference TRBV7-2 and TRBJ1-3, the complete variable domain is GAGVSQSPSNKVTEKGKDVELRCDPISGHTALYWYRQSLGQGLEFLIYFQGNSAPDKSGLPSDRFSAERTGGSVSTLTIQRTQQEDSAVYLCASSRDTSGNTIYFGEGSWLTVV.

CDR3 amino acids: CASGWNRGETQYF. CDR3 sequence (DNA): TGTGCCAGCGGGTGGAACAGGGGTGAGACCCAGTACTTC. The gene calls are TRBV7-2 and TRBJ2-5; TRBD1 aligns across 7 bases. Looked up from germline, CDR1 is SGHTA and CDR2 is FQGNSA. The trim removed 8 bases at V and 5 bases at J, leaving 8 bases unmatched. CDR3 size: 13 residues.